Sequencing of this TCR beta chain was carried out in a study of cytotoxic CD8 clonotypes in ibrutinib-treated CLL. Profiled with immunoSEQ multiplex PCR; TCRdb holds only in-frame clones, not every one. The table has about 300,000 clones, over 55% seen once. Germline trimming cut 1 base from V and 5 bases from J; bases unmatched to any gene: 8. CDR1 and CDR2 from the germline V gene are SGHVS and FNYEAQ. The CDR3 is 17 amino acids. The sequenced sample was PBMCs, obtained after 36 months of ibrutinib treatment. The V call is TRBV7-6, the J call TRBJ2-5; 12 bases are shared with TRBD2. This sequence originates from a human donor with chronic lymphocytic leukemia. The CDR3 protein is CASSLGLAGGPWETQYF. DNA for the CDR3: TGTGCCAGCAGCTTAGGCCTAGCGGGGGGGCCATGGGAGACCCAGTACTTC. Full variable domain (missing parts from reference TRBV7-6 and TRBJ2-5): GAGVSQSPRYKVTKRGQDVALRCDPISGHVSLYWYRQALGQGPEFLTYFNYEAQQDKSGLPNDRFSAERPEGSISTLTIQRTEQRDSAMYRCASSLGLAGGPWETQYFGPGTRLLVL.